A single TCR beta chain is shown here with its context. Which antigen it targets is not known. No clone much larger than this one lies a single base away; base qualities are absent. The sample belongs to a study of blood T cell repertoires in COVID-19 (TCRdb year 2020). As for the study more broadly: Samples from collaborators originated in the United States, Italy and Spain and spanned both the acute and convalescent phases of COVID-19. The dataset comprised deeply sampled blood TCRbeta repertoires from subjects exposed to, actively infected with, or recovered from COVID-19. The material from the prospective study consisted of cDNA or gDNA derived from T cells, B-cell-depleted T cells, or PBMCs. A de-identified subject ID, COVID-19 status, age in years and sex were almost always included in the sample metadata. Where available, HLA class I and class II types were obtained from metadata supplied by the sample provider rather than from assay-based typing. The repertoires were released in a freely available public database meant as a resource for research on the immune response to SARS-CoV-2. The samples were drawn from the first 160 participants of the ongoing ImmuneRACE study and from some 1,300 subjects provided by 6 global collaborators.

Between the V and J ends, shortened by 8 bases and 14 bases respectively, the junction contains 15 bases. As encoded in the germline V gene (reference sequence), CDR1 is LGHDT while CDR2 is YNNKEL. Including cysteine and phenylalanine, the CDR3 has 11 amino acids. Just the 33-base CDR3 DNA is kept, in frame starting at base 1. Collaborating institutions collected whole blood in K2EDTA tubes following their own protocols. Collaborator samples were shipped for TCRbeta analysis as frozen whole blood, isolated PBMCs, or DNA extracted from either sample type. Broader findings and caveats from the paper: How much clinical and demographic metadata was included differed by source and by participant, and the metadata was provided uncurated.

TCRbeta CDR3 regions were amplified from genomic DNA by means of the immunoSEQ Assay, a bias-controlled multiplex PCR. Processing in the source paper ran as follows. Within the assay, amplification of reference gene primers was used to estimate how many nucleated cells each sample contained. To quantify the absolute abundance of each unique TCRbeta CDR3 rearrangement, sequence reads were collapsed and filtered. For each sample, productive Simpson clonality was calculated as the square root of Simpson's diversity index over productive rearrangements. Not all clones reach the TCRdb copy of this immuneACCESS table, which keeps in-frame sequences only. Checked studies attribute under half of the gap to unresolved V genes and leave the rest unexplained. V and J calls and clone size come straight from that table; D and trimming were deduced from the DNA. This sample has some 87,000 clones in its table, and 60% to 85% of those were observed once. The biggest ten clones account for approximately 15% of the sample.

The receptor was derived from a human donor in a cohort sampled during active COVID-19. This sequence uses TRBV3-1 (or the pseudogene TRBV3-2) and TRBJ1-4; TRBD1 is a possible D gene, resting on 5 matching bases. Sequenced sample: peripheral blood. The CDR3 reads CASEVGGGLFF. In nucleotides, the sequence is TGTGCCAGCGAGGTGGGGGGTGGGCTGTTTTTT.